Included here is one T cell receptor (beta chain) sequence, with context. The CDR3 is 12 amino acids. The ends were cut back, 10 bases at V and 3 bases at J, with 11 bases in the middle. CDR1 and CDR2 (germline): ENHRY, SYGVKD. Into every PCR, synthetic TCR analog templates were spiked. The table came from immunoSEQ multiplex PCR; TCRdb's copy has only in-frame clones and leaves some out. This sample has 40,000 to 50,000 clones, with about 86% found just once. This sample is part of a study of PD-L1 blockade in urothelial cancer. Study summary: The patients' atezolizumab therapy, 1,200 mg intravenously every 3 weeks, started at some point between 2014 and 2016. Prior chemotherapy ranged from 0 to 3 regimens per patient.

The time point here: pretreatment peripheral blood. Patient disease was locally advanced or metastatic urothelial carcinoma. The rearrangement joins TRBV10-3 to TRBJ2-3; no clear D gene. Here the sequenced sample was PBMCs, taken around atezolizumab (anti-PD-L1) treatment. The TCR was taken from a man between 65 and 79 years old with urothelial cancer. For the CDR3, the DNA is TGTGCCACGCGGTCCGCAACAGATACGCAGTATTTT. This sequence encodes CATRSATDTQYF.